Below are 6 T cell receptor beta chains sequenced from a single sample in a study of T cell repertoires in cytomegalovirus infection (dated by TCRdb to the late 2010s). TCRdb records Illumina HiSeq 1500 as the sequencer. TCRdb reanalyzed the raw reads on its own, using fastp at Q25 for trimming and MiXCR for clone calling, and kept in-frame beta chains. Entries are consolidated by CDR3 protein sequence, retaining the most common genes and DNA. Recorded for this sample are some 100,000 distinct CDR3 sequences; more than 20% of them occurred a single time. The ten largest account for 39% of the sample. Sequenced input: CD8+ T cells from PBMCs. The receptors stem from a human donor in good health (CMV status not recorded). Some clones in this sample may be carry-over from other donors' samples.

This clonotype has ten or more counts. The chain carries TRBV4-1 and TRBJ2-3; 7 bases align to TRBD1. Germline V lookup: CDR1 MGHRA, CDR2 YSYEKL. This CDR3 region has 15 residues. The V gene end was trimmed by 0 bases and the J gene end by 4 bases; junction bases not matched to a gene: 4. The CDR3 nucleotides read TGCGCCAGCAGCCAAGAGACAGGGCAATCAGATACGCAGTATTTT. Protein product: CASSQETGQSDTQYF.

This clonotype was seen at least ten times. The V gene is TRBV28, the J gene TRBJ1-1; D unresolved. Germline V lookup: CDR1 MDHEN, CDR2 SYDVKM. With 5 bases removed from V and 1 base from J, the gap between germline ends came to 8 bases. The CDR3 loop spans 13 amino acids. Written as DNA, the CDR3 is TGTGCCAGCAGTCACTCACCGAACACTGAAGCTTTCTTT. Amino acid sequence: CASSHSPNTEAFF.

The J gene is TRBJ1-5, the V gene TRBV27; perhaps TRBD1 as D (5 bases). Deletions cut 4 bases from V and 0 bases from J, with 7 bases between. This CDR3 comprises 14 residues. Germline CDR1 and CDR2: MNHEY and SMNVEV (reference sequence). The CDR3 here is CASSWGYSNQPQHF. DNA of the CDR3: TGTGCCAGCAGTTGGGGGTATAGCAATCAGCCCCAGCATTTT.

This clonotype appeared many times. V gene TRBV7-9 combines with J gene TRBJ2-3; 8 bases fit TRBD1. CDR1 is SEHNR, CDR2 FQNEAQ, per germline (reference sequence). The J segment lost 5 bases and the V segment lost 5 bases, leaving 9 bases of the junction unmatched. The CDR3 loop spans 15 amino acids. CDR3 residues: CASSEGAGGKDTQYF. In DNA form, the CDR3 reads TGTGCCAGCAGCGAAGGCGCAGGGGGCAAAGATACGCAGTATTTT.

This clonotype was detected ten times or more. The rearrangement uses TRBV11-2 and TRBJ2-1, with TRBD2 identical over 7 bases. The CDR3 runs 15 residues. The V segment lost 5 bases and the J segment 5 bases; nucleotides outside the gene matches: 9. Germline CDR1 is SGHAT and CDR2 is FQNNGV. The CDR3 DNA sequence: TGTGCCAGCAGCCCATGGAGCGGGAAGGACAATGAGCAGTTCTTC. The encoded protein is CASSPWSGKDNEQFF.

The sample holds many counts of this clonotype. This chain joins TRBV20-1 and TRBJ2-2; no clear D gene. Germline V CDR1 and CDR2: DFQATT, SNEGSKA (reference sequence). Trimming took off 2 bases at V and 4 bases at J, with 11 bases between the two ends. This CDR3 spans 14 amino acids. CDR3 DNA sequence: TGCAGTGCTAGACTCCCTCCGGGCACCGGGGAGCTGTTTTTT. Translation gives CSARLPPGTGELFF.